The T cell receptor (beta chain) described here comes from a study of response to subunit inactivated influenza vaccine. Study-wide results and limits: Authors suggested that a seasonal influenza vaccination recruits few new T cells each time.

TCRdb processed the RT-PCR reads anew with MiXCR; each CDR3 protein has one entry. The sample lists 450,000 to 600,000 distinct CDR3 sequences; approximately 7.6% were seen once. Trimming removed 1 base from V and 9 bases from J, with 13 bases in between. This CDR3 is built from 14 residues. A note on this clonotype: Antigen specificity is unknown.

The sample was PBMCs from blood, taken 23 months after vaccination. The TCR was taken from a man between 50 and 70 years old who received an inactivated influenza vaccine. The chain has TRBV12-3 or TRBV12-4 and TRBJ2-1, with D unclear. This chain's CDR3 is CASSLEYLRGEQFF. CDR3 sequence (DNA): TGTGCCAGCAGTTTAGAATACCTCCGAGGTGAGCAGTTCTTC.